Given below is one T cell receptor beta chain in context. The antigen is unknown. This record comes from a study of T cells in Graves' hyperthyroidism and ophthalmopathy. Overall study context: Peripheral blood was secured at the point of initial diagnosis, before any treatment.

The definition of stable Graves' hyperthyroidism was no ophthalmopathy progression within 18 months. The investigators amplified TCR beta CDR3 regions from RNA transcripts. First-round RT-PCR of the TCR CDR3 relied on the HTBI primer set. Using its own MiXCR run on the multiplex PCR reads, TCRdb lists one record per CDR3 protein. The sample shows some 200,000 distinct CDR3 sequences, roughly 17% of them seen only once. Study-wide points: Blood also held most thyroid clonotypes expanded beyond 0.001. Median prediction lead before ophthalmopathy onset was 6.5 months with the model.

This CDR3 has 15 amino acids. Germline CDR1 SGHAT, CDR2 FQNNGV. Trimming took 5 bases from V and 8 from J; bases not matched to a gene: 9. The sample taken for sequencing was blood. The J gene is TRBJ2-1, the V gene TRBV11-2; 10 nucleotides match TRBD2. The receptor's source is a man aged 45-60 years with Graves' hyperthyroidism. The CDR3 region has the DNA TGTGCCAGCAGCCCCCCTAGCGGGAGTTTAGATGAGCAGTTCTTC. Residues: CASSPPSGSLDEQFF.